Listed below are T cell receptor beta chains from one sample, sequenced in a study of shared clonotypes between healthy human individuals. Clones were sequenced by immunoSEQ multiplex PCR, and TCRdb holds only the in-frame ones, with some missing. The sample consists of around 940,000 clones, 60% to 85% of them appearing once. Sequencing was carried out using memory CD4+ T cells sorted from blood. The origin of the receptors is a man aged 18 to 30 in good health. CDR3s include the opening cysteine and the closing phenylalanine or tryptophan. A D gene is named only where the DNA matches it firmly. The listing skips clone size in some rows; elsewhere it reads once, few, many or a size class.

J gene: TRBJ1-5
D gene: .
V gene: TRBV4-1
clone size: few
CDR3 protein: CASSHLRGAGNQPQHF
CDR3 DNA: TGCGCCAGCAGCCATCTAAGGGGGGCAGGCAATCAGCCCCAGCATTTT

J gene: TRBJ2-2
D gene: .
V gene: TRBV6-6
clone size: .
CDR3 protein: CASRDGGMSAGELFF
CDR3 DNA: TGTGCCAGCAGGGACGGCGGGATGAGTGCCGGGGAGCTGTTTTTT

J gene: TRBJ2-5
D gene: .
V gene: TRBV5-1
clone size: .
CDR3 protein: CASSPEGGRETQYF
CDR3 DNA: TGCGCCAGCAGCCCAGAGGGGGGGAGAGAGACCCAGTACTTC

J gene: TRBJ2-1
D gene: .
V gene: TRBV18
clone size: .
CDR3 protein: CASSPGVLQGGVHEQFF
CDR3 DNA: TGTGCCAGCTCACCAGGTGTTCTACAGGGCGGTGTACACGAGCAGTTCTTC

J gene: TRBJ2-2
D gene: .
V gene: TRBV9
clone size: .
CDR3 protein: CASSVGGKTGELFF
CDR3 DNA: TGTGCCAGCAGCGTAGGGGGGAAGACCGGGGAGCTGTTTTTT

J gene: TRBJ2-7
D gene: .
V gene: TRBV11-3
clone size: .
CDR3 protein: CASSSRSGLEQYF
CDR3 DNA: TGTGCCAGCAGTTCACGTTCGGGGCTCGAGCAGTACTTC

J gene: TRBJ2-1
D gene: TRBD1
V gene: TRBV5-1
clone size: .
CDR3 protein: CASSRDRYNEQFF
CDR3 DNA: TGCGCCAGCAGCCGGGACAGGTACAATGAGCAGTTCTTC

J gene: TRBJ2-7
D gene: .
V gene: TRBV27
clone size: .
CDR3 protein: CASSFRVYAGVTYEQYF
CDR3 DNA: TGTGCCAGCAGTTTTCGAGTTTATGCAGGGGTGACCTACGAGCAGTACTTC

J gene: TRBJ1-1
D gene: .
V gene: TRBV5-1
clone size: .
CDR3 protein: CASSLAGWNTEAFF
CDR3 DNA: TGCGCCAGCAGCTTGGCCGGGTGGAACACTGAAGCTTTCTTT

J gene: TRBJ2-1
D gene: .
V gene: TRBV7-2
clone size: .
CDR3 protein: CASSLAPGYEQFF
CDR3 DNA: TGTGCCAGCAGCTTAGCCCCTGGTTATGAGCAGTTCTTC

J gene: TRBJ2-1
D gene: .
V gene: TRBV19
clone size: .
CDR3 protein: CAKTDPGKNYNEQFF
CDR3 DNA: TGTGCCAAGACTGACCCGGGGAAGAACTACAATGAGCAGTTCTTC

J gene: TRBJ1-3
D gene: .
V gene: TRBV28
clone size: .
CDR3 protein: CASKGGSSGNTIYF
CDR3 DNA: TGTGCCAGTAAGGGCGGTAGCTCTGGAAACACCATATATTTT

J gene: TRBJ1-5
D gene: .
V gene: TRBV7-3
clone size: .
CDR3 protein: CASSLDANQPQHF
CDR3 DNA: TGTGCCAGCAGCCTGGACGCCAATCAGCCCCAGCATTTT

J gene: TRBJ2-7
D gene: TRBD2
V gene: TRBV5-6
clone size: .
CDR3 protein: CASSSGTPTNHEQYF
CDR3 DNA: TGTGCCAGCAGCAGCGGGACTCCCACCAACCACGAGCAGTACTTC

J gene: TRBJ2-6
D gene: .
V gene: TRBV18
clone size: .
CDR3 protein: CASSPSGGANVLTF
CDR3 DNA: TGTGCCAGCTCCCCCTCTGGGGGGGCCAACGTCCTGACTTTC

J gene: TRBJ2-1
D gene: .
V gene: TRBV4-1
clone size: .
CDR3 protein: CASSMDRPSSYNEQFF
CDR3 DNA: TGCGCCAGTTCGATGGACAGACCAAGCTCCTACAATGAGCAGTTCTTC

J gene: TRBJ2-2
D gene: .
V gene: TRBV19
clone size: few
CDR3 protein: CASSKARGTGELFF
CDR3 DNA: TGTGCCAGTAGTAAAGCCCGGGGCACCGGGGAGCTGTTTTTT

J gene: TRBJ1-5
D gene: .
V gene: TRBV6-5
clone size: .
CDR3 protein: CASGPRGNQPQHF
CDR3 DNA: TGTGCCAGCGGCCCGAGGGGAAATCAGCCCCAGCATTTT

J gene: TRBJ1-1
D gene: TRBD1
V gene: TRBV5-4
clone size: .
CDR3 protein: CASSLEGQGATEAFF
CDR3 DNA: TGTGCCAGCAGCTTGGAAGGACAGGGGGCGACTGAAGCTTTCTTT

J gene: TRBJ2-7
D gene: TRBD1
V gene: TRBV28
clone size: .
CDR3 protein: CATTGTGGSYEQYF
CDR3 DNA: TGTGCCACCACCGGGACAGGGGGGAGCTACGAGCAGTACTTC

J gene: TRBJ2-5
D gene: .
V gene: TRBV18
clone size: .
CDR3 protein: CASSPRTGIQETQYF
CDR3 DNA: TGTGCCAGCTCACCACGCACAGGGATACAAGAGACCCAGTACTTC

J gene: TRBJ2-1
D gene: .
V gene: TRBV30
clone size: .
CDR3 protein: CAWRRGSSQFF
CDR3 DNA: TGTGCCTGGAGGAGAGGCTCATCTCAGTTCTTC

J gene: TRBJ2-3
D gene: .
V gene: TRBV5-1
clone size: .
CDR3 protein: CASSLAGLSTDTQYF
CDR3 DNA: TGCGCCAGCAGCTTGGCGGGACTCTCCACAGATACGCAGTATTTT

J gene: TRBJ2-7
D gene: .
V gene: TRBV6-6
clone size: .
CDR3 protein: CASSPRALSDEQYF
CDR3 DNA: TGTGCCAGCAGTCCCCGGGCCCTGTCGGACGAGCAGTACTTC

J gene: TRBJ1-3
D gene: TRBD1
V gene: TRBV25-1
clone size: .
CDR3 protein: CASSAGQGASGNTIYF
CDR3 DNA: TGTGCCAGCAGTGCAGGACAGGGGGCTTCAGGAAACACCATATATTTT

J gene: TRBJ1-1
D gene: .
V gene: TRBV7-8
clone size: .
CDR3 protein: CASSLFLGAKAEAFF
CDR3 DNA: TGTGCCAGCAGCTTATTTCTAGGGGCTAAGGCTGAAGCTTTCTTT

J gene: TRBJ2-3
D gene: .
V gene: TRBV29-1
clone size: .
CDR3 protein: CSLGPTDTQYF
CDR3 DNA: TGCAGCCTCGGTCCCACAGATACGCAGTATTTT

J gene: TRBJ2-5
D gene: TRBD2
V gene: TRBV5-1
clone size: once
CDR3 protein: CASSLAGAPTTQYF
CDR3 DNA: TGCGCCAGCAGCCTAGCGGGGGCCCCAACCACCCAGTACTTC

J gene: TRBJ1-4
D gene: TRBD1
V gene: TRBV7-2
clone size: .
CDR3 protein: CASSLALQGRGDEKLFF
CDR3 DNA: TGTGCCAGCAGCTTAGCTCTACAGGGGAGAGGGGATGAAAAACTGTTTTTT

J gene: TRBJ2-3
D gene: TRBD2
V gene: TRBV4-2
clone size: .
CDR3 protein: CASSKVLSGGTSTDTQYF
CDR3 DNA: TGTGCCAGCAGCAAGGTTCTCAGCGGGGGGACTAGCACAGATACGCAGTATTTT

J gene: TRBJ1-5
D gene: .
V gene: TRBV5-6
clone size: .
CDR3 protein: CASSLTANQPQHF
CDR3 DNA: TGTGCCAGCAGCTTGACAGCTAATCAGCCCCAGCATTTT

J gene: TRBJ2-7
D gene: .
V gene: TRBV7-9
clone size: .
CDR3 protein: CASSLGGSRSYEQYF
CDR3 DNA: TGTGCCAGCAGCTTAGGTGGGTCAAGATCCTACGAGCAGTACTTC

J gene: TRBJ2-3
D gene: .
V gene: TRBV10-2
clone size: .
CDR3 protein: CASSEGVADTQYF
CDR3 DNA: TGCGCCAGCAGTGAGGGAGTAGCAGATACGCAGTATTTT

J gene: TRBJ1-6
D gene: TRBD1
V gene: TRBV7-9
clone size: few
CDR3 protein: CASTETGDSPLHF
CDR3 DNA: TGTGCCAGCACCGAAACAGGGGATTCACCCCTCCACTTT

J gene: TRBJ1-2
D gene: .
V gene: TRBV25-1
clone size: .
CDR3 protein: CASSGSQGYGYTF
CDR3 DNA: TGTGCCAGCAGTGGGAGTCAAGGGTATGGCTACACCTTC

J gene: TRBJ2-7
D gene: .
V gene: TRBV19
clone size: once
CDR3 protein: CASSIKGPTYEQYF
CDR3 DNA: TGTGCCAGTAGTATTAAGGGCCCTACCTACGAGCAGTACTTC

J gene: TRBJ1-1
D gene: .
V gene: TRBV10-1
clone size: .
CDR3 protein: CATSMGGSTEAFF
CDR3 DNA: TGCGCCACTTCGATGGGGGGGTCCACTGAAGCTTTCTTT

J gene: TRBJ1-1
D gene: .
V gene: TRBV5-5
clone size: .
CDR3 protein: CASSLGPQLNTEAFF
CDR3 DNA: TGTGCCAGCAGCTTGGGCCCACAGCTGAACACTGAAGCTTTCTTT

J gene: TRBJ2-3
D gene: .
V gene: TRBV30
clone size: few
CDR3 protein: CATSIRWQGTDTQYF
CDR3 DNA: TGTGCCACATCAATACGGTGGCAGGGCACAGATACGCAGTATTTT

J gene: TRBJ2-7
D gene: TRBD2
V gene: TRBV6-1
clone size: few
CDR3 protein: CASSRTSGGPYEQYF
CDR3 DNA: TGTGCCAGCAGCCGTACTAGCGGGGGGCCCTACGAGCAGTACTTC